Sequencing of this TCR beta chain was carried out in a study of T cells in Graves' hyperthyroidism and ophthalmopathy. There were TCR beta CDR3 regions amplified from RNA transcripts. Researchers ran a first-round RT-PCR on the TCR CDR3 using the HTBI primer set. TCRdb called the multiplex PCR reads again in MiXCR, with one record for every CDR3 protein. This sample has 700,000 or so distinct CDR3 sequences, with about a sixth found just once. This clonotype was recorded at least ten times. In germline, CDR1 is MNHEY, CDR2 SVGAGI. After removal of 0 bases from V and 2 bases from J, the junction contained 7 bases not matched to a gene. The CDR3 is made up of 16 amino acids. With a duration under 2 months, the hyperthyroidism was newly diagnosed in patients aged 18 to 65.

The TCR sequence derives from a man aged 18 to 29 with Graves' hyperthyroidism. The sequenced sample was blood. This chain connects TRBV6-5 to TRBJ2-7, with 7 bases identical to TRBD2. The CDR3 nucleotides are TGTGCCAGCAGTTACTCTCAGCGGGGCCCAACCTACGAGCAGTACTTC. Translation gives CASSYSQRGPTYEQYF.